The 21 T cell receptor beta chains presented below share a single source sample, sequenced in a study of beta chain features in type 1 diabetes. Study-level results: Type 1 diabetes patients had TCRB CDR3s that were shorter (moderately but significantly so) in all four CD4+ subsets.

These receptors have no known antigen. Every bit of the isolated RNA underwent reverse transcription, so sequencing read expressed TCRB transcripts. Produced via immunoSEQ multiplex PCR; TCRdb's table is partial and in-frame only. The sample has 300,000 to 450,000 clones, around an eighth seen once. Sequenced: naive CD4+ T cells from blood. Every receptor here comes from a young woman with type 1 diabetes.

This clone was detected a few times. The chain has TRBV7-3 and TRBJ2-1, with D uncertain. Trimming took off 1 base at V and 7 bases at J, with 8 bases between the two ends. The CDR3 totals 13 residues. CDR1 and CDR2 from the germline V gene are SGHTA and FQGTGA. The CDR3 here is CASSLSARNEQFF. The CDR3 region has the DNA TGTGCCAGCAGCTTAAGTGCGAGGAATGAGCAGTTCTTC. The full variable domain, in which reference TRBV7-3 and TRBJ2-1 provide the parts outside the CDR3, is GAGVSQTPSNKVTEKGKYVELRCDPISGHTALYWYRQSLGQGPEFLIYFQGTGAADDSGLPNDRFFAVRPEGSVSTLKIQRTERGDSAVYLCASSLSARNEQFFGPGTRLTVL.

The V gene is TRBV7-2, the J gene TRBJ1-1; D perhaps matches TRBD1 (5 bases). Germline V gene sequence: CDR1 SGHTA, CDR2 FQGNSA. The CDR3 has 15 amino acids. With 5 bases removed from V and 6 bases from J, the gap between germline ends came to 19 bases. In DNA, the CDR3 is TGTGCCAGCAGCCCGCGACAGACTTGGGGGGCTGAAGCTTTCTTT. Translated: CASSPRQTWGAEAFF.

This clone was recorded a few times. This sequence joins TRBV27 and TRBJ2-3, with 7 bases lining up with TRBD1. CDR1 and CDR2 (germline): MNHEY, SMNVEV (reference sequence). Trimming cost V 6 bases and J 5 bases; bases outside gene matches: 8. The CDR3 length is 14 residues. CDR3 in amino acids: CASSYAGGRDTQYF. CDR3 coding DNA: TGTGCCAGCAGCTATGCAGGGGGAAGAGATACGCAGTATTTT.

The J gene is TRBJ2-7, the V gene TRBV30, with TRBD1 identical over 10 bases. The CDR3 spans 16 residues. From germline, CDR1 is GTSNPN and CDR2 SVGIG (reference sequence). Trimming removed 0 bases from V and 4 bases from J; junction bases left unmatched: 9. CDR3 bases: TGTGCCTGGAGTGTACCGGGGACAGGGGTTATTTACGAGCAGTACTTC. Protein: CAWSVPGTGVIYEQYF.

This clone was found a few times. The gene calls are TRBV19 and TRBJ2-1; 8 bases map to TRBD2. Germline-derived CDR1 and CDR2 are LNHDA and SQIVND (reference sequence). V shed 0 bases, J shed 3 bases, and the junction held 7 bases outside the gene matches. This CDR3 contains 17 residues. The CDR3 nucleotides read TGTGCCAGTAGTATAGATCACCGGGAGGGAGTCTACAATGAGCAGTTCTTC. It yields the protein CASSIDHREGVYNEQFF.

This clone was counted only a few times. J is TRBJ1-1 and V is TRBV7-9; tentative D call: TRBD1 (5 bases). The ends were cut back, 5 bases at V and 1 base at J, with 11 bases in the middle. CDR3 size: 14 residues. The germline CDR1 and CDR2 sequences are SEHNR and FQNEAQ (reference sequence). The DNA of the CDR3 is TGTGCCAGCAGCATACCCCAGGGGAACACTGAAGCTTTCTTT. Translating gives CASSIPQGNTEAFF.

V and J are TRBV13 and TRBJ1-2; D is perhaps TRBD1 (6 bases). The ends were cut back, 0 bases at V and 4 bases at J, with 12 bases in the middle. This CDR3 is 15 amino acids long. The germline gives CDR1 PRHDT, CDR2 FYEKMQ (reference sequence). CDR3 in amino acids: CASSLGTGVTYGYTF. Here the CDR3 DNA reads TGTGCCAGCAGCTTAGGGACAGGCGTAACCTATGGCTACACCTTC.

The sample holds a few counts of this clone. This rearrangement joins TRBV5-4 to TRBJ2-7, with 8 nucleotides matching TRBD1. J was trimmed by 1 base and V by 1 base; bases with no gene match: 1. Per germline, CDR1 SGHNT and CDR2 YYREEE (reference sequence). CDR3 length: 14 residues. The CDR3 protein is CASSLRDRSYEQYF. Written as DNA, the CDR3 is TGTGCCAGCAGCTTGAGGGACAGGTCCTACGAGCAGTACTTC.

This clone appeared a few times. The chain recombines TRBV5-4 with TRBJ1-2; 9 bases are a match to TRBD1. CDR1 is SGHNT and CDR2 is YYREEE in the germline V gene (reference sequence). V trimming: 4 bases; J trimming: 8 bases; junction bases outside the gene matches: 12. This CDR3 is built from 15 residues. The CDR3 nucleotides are TGTGCCAGCAGCCCTCAGGAGTTAACAGGGGGCGGCTACACCTTC. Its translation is CASSPQELTGGGYTF.

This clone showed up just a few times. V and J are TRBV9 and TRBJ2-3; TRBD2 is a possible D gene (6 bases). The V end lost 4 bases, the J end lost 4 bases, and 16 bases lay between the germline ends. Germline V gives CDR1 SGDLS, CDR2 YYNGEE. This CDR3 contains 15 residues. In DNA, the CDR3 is TGTGCCAGCAGCCGACGGGGGAGCTCCCCAGATACGCAGTATTTT. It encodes CASSRRGSSPDTQYF.

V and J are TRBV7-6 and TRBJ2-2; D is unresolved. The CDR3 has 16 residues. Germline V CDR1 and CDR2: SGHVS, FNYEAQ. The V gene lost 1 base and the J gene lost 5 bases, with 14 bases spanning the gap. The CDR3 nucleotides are TGTGCCAGCAGCTTAGTAGCCCCCACGGGTACCGGGGAGCTGTTTTTT. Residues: CASSLVAPTGTGELFF. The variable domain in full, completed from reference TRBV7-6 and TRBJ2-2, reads GAGVSQSPRYKVTKRGQDVALRCDPISGHVSLYWYRQALGQGPEFLTYFNYEAQQDKSGLPNDRFSAERPEGSISTLTIQRTEQRDSAMYRCASSLVAPTGTGELFFGEGSRLTVL.

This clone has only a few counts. The chain's CDR3 is CASSMDRLMNTEAFF. CDR3 DNA sequence: TGTGCCAGTAGTATGGACAGACTGATGAACACTGAAGCTTTCTTT. The chain employs TRBV19 and TRBJ1-1; D perhaps matches TRBD1 (6 bases). The CDR3 is 15 residues long. V was pared by 3 bases and J by 0 bases, with 11 bases between. The germline V gene encodes CDR1 LNHDA and CDR2 SQIVND (reference sequence).

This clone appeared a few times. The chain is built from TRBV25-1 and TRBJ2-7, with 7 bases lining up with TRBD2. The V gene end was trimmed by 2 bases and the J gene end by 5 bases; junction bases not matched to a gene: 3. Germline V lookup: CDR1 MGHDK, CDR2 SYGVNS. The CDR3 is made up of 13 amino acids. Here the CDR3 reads CASSENGRDEQYF. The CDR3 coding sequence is TGTGCCAGCAGTGAAAATGGGAGGGACGAGCAGTACTTC.

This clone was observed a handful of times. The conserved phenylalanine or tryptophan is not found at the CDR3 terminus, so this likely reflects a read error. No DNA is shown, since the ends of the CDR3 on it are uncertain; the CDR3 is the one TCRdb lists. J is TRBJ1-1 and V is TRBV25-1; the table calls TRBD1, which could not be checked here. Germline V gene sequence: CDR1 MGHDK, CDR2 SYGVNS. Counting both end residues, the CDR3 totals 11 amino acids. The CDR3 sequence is CASSGDRVEHL.

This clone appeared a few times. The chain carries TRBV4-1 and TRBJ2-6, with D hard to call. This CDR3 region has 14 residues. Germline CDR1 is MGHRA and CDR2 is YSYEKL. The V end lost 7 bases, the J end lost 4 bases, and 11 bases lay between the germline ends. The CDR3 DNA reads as TGCGCCAGCACCTCCATGGAGGGGGCCAACGTCCTGACTTTC. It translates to CASTSMEGANVLTF.

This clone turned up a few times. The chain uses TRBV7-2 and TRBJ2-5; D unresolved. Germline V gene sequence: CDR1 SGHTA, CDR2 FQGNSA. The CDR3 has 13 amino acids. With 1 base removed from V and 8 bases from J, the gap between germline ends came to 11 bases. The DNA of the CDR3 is TGTGCCAGCAGCTTAGGTCCTCGCGAAACCCAGTACTTC. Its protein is CASSLGPRETQYF.

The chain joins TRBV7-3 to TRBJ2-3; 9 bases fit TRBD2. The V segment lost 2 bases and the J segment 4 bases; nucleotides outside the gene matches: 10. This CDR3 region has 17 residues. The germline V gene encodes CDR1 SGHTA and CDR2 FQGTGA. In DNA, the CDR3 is TGTGCCAGCAGCTTATTGGGGCCTAGCGGGACCCCAGATACGCAGTATTTT. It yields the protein CASSLLGPSGTPDTQYF.

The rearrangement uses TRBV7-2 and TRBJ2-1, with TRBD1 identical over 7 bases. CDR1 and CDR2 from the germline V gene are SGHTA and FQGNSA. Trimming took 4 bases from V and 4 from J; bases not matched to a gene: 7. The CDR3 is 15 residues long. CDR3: CASSWTGQKYNEQFF. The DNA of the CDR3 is TGTGCCAGCAGCTGGACAGGCCAGAAATACAATGAGCAGTTCTTC. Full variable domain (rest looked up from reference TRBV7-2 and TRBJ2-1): GAGVSQSPSNKVTEKGKDVELRCDPISGHTALYWYRQSLGQGLEFLIYFQGNSAPDKSGLPSDRFSAERTGGSVSTLTIQRTQQEDSAVYLCASSWTGQKYNEQFFGPGTRLTVL.

The CDR3 protein is CASRLRASYEQYF. For the CDR3, the DNA is TGTGCCAGCAGGTTGAGGGCGTCCTACGAGCAGTACTTC. The rearrangement uses TRBV28 and TRBJ2-7, with D possibly being TRBD2 (5 bases). The CDR3 covers 13 residues. V was shortened by 6 bases and J by 1 base, with 10 bases between the two germline ends. Germline V gives CDR1 MDHEN, CDR2 SYDVKM.

As DNA, the CDR3 is TGTGCCAGCAGTCGAGAGGCGAACACCGGGGAGCTGTTTTTT. It translates to CASSREANTGELFF. The genes are TRBV7-2 and TRBJ2-2; D call uncertain. The germline CDR1 and CDR2 sequences are SGHTA and FQGNSA. This CDR3 contains 14 residues. Trimming removed 6 bases from V and 0 bases from J, with 8 bases in between.

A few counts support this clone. CDR3: CASRDEGGNQPQHF. CDR3 nucleotide sequence: TGTGCCAGCAGGGACGAGGGGGGCAATCAGCCCCAGCATTTT. The chain carries TRBV2 and TRBJ1-5; maybe TRBD1 (6 bases). V lost 6 bases and J 2 bases, leaving 11 bases between the germline ends. The CDR3 is made up of 14 amino acids. Germline V lookup: CDR1 SNHLY, CDR2 FYNNEI.